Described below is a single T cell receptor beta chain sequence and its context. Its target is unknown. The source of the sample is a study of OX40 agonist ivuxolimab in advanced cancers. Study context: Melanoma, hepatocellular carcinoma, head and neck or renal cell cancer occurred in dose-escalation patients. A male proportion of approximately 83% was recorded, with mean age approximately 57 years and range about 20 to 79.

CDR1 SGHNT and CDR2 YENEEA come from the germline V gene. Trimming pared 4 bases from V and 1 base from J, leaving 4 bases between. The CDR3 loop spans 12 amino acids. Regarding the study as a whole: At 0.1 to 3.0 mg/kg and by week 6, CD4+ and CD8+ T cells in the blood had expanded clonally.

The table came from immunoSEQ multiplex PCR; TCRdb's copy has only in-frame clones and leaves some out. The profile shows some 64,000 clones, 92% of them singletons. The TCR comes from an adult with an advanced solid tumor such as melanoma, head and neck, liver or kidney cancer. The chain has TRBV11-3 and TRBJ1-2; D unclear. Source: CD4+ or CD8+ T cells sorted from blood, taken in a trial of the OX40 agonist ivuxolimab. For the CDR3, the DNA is TGTGCCAGCAGCTATCTTAACTATGGCTACACCTTC. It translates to CASSYLNYGYTF.